This T cell receptor (beta chain) was identified in a study of technical replicates of blood from several donors. Trimming took 3 bases from V and 3 from J; bases not matched to a gene: 7. Germline V gene lookup returns CDR1 SEHNR and CDR2 FQNEAQ (reference sequence). The CDR3 spans 17 residues. Profiled with immunoSEQ multiplex PCR; TCRdb holds only in-frame clones, not every one. The data contain about 100,000 clones, approximately 94% of them singletons. The rearrangement joins TRBV7-9 to TRBJ2-2; 10 bases line up with TRBD1. Sequencing was carried out using T cells isolated from PBMCs. The receptor was isolated from a human donor in good health. The CDR3 region is CASSLRDRGIDTGELFF. CDR3 DNA sequence: TGTGCCAGCAGCTTGAGGGACAGGGGTATTGACACCGGGGAGCTGTTTTTT.